Below, 29 T cell receptor beta chains from the same sample are listed, as sequenced in a study of cytomegalovirus exposure and HLA in healthy donors. It was with 60 Vbeta and 13 Jbeta primers that the PCR ran. TCRdb's copy holds only in-frame clones and misses some; the assay was immunoSEQ multiplex PCR. Of roughly 230,000 clones in the sample, 85% to 95% were seen once. Source material: PBMCs. The receptors stem from a girl aged 2 to 10 in good health and CMV-seronegative.

The chain is built from TRBV6-5 and TRBJ2-5, with 12 bases matching TRBD2. Germline V gene sequence: CDR1 MNHEY, CDR2 SVGAGI. The CDR3 sequence is 16 residues long. V lost 2 bases to trimming and J lost 5 bases; unmatched junction nucleotides: 6. CDR3 in DNA: TGTGCCAGCAGTTACGGGCTAGCGGGAGGGCTTGAGACCCAGTACTTC. This codes for CASSYGLAGGLETQYF.

CDR3 nucleotides: TGTGCCACCTCTAGCGGGGTTACGAGCAATGAGCAGTTCTTC. It encodes CATSSGVTSNEQFF. The chain has TRBV28 and TRBJ2-1, with 9 bases identical to TRBD2. CDR1 is MDHEN and CDR2 is SYDVKM in the germline V gene. The CDR3 has 14 residues. The V and J ends lost 10 bases and 6 bases, in that order; junction bases with no gene match: 10.

V is TRBV5-6 and J is TRBJ2-1; 9 positions match TRBD2. V was clipped by 0 bases and J by 0 bases; unmatched bases: 4. Germline loops: CDR1 SGHDT, CDR2 YYEEEE. The length of the CDR3 is 17 residues. Written as DNA, the CDR3 is TGTGCCAGCAGCTTGGACGCGGGAGGGAGCTCCTACAATGAGCAGTTCTTC. Amino acid sequence: CASSLDAGGSSYNEQFF.

Regarding this clone: Other DNA sequences from this sample encode an identical CDR3 as well. V usage is TRBV5-6 and J usage is TRBJ2-1; 7 bases are a match to TRBD2. This CDR3 has 12 residues. V lost 4 bases and J lost 7; bases outside the gene matches: 2. Germline CDR1 is SGHDT and CDR2 is YYEEEE. The CDR3 spells CASSVGGNEQFF. CDR3 in DNA: TGTGCCAGCAGCGTGGGAGGGAATGAGCAGTTCTTC.

As to this clone: This specimen includes other DNA sequences encoding the same CDR3. This chain uses TRBV20-1 with TRBJ2-1; D remains unclear. The V gene's germline CDR1 is DFQATT and CDR2 SNEGSKA (reference sequence). CDR3 length: 11 amino acids. V shed 3 bases and J shed 3 bases, with 3 bases lying between them. The CDR3 DNA reads as TGCAGTGCTAGCAGCTACAATGAGCAGTTCTTC. Protein product: CSASSYNEQFF.

The chain combines TRBV6-6 with TRBJ1-5; D is perhaps TRBD1 (5 bases). Between the trimmed V and J ends, which lost 4 bases and 7 bases, there was a span of 11 bases. The CDR3 spans 13 residues. CDR1 is MNHNY and CDR2 is SVGAGI in the germline V gene (reference sequence). The CDR3 bases are TGTGCCAGCAGTTCCAGGGAACGGCAGCCCCAGCATTTT. This translates into CASSSRERQPQHF.

DNA of the CDR3: TGTGCCAGCAGTTACGCGGGAGTCGCGACCGGGGAGCTGTTTTTT. This codes for CASSYAGVATGELFF. The chain recombines TRBV6-5 with TRBJ2-2; 7 bases are a match to TRBD2. J lost 5 bases, V lost 2 bases, and 5 bases had no gene match. The CDR3 sequence is 15 residues long. Germline-derived CDR1 and CDR2 are MNHEY and SVGAGI.

The rearrangement uses TRBV29-1 and TRBJ2-2; possible D gene TRBD1, 6 bases. The germline CDR1 and CDR2 sequences are SQVTM and ANQGSEA. The CDR3 spans 17 residues. V lost 6 bases, J lost 0 bases, and 20 bases lay in between. The CDR3 region has the DNA TGCAGCGTCGTAAGAGACCCGACAGGAACGAACACCGGGGAGCTGTTTTTT. As protein: CSVVRDPTGTNTGELFF.

A single count supports this clone. The rearrangement joins TRBV7-2 to TRBJ2-5, with TRBD2 matching over 7 bases. V was clipped by 5 bases and J by 1 base; unmatched bases: 7. Per the germline V gene, CDR1 is SGHTA and CDR2 is FQGNSA. The CDR3 spans 15 residues. Here the CDR3 DNA reads TGTGCCAGCAGCCTCTGGGGGGGTCTCCAAGAGACCCAGTACTTC. This gives the protein CASSLWGGLQETQYF. The full variable domain, its missing parts supplied by reference TRBV7-2 and TRBJ2-5, is GAGVSQSPSNKVTEKGKDVELRCDPISGHTALYWYRQSLGQGLEFLIYFQGNSAPDKSGLPSDRFSAERTGGSVSTLTIQRTQQEDSAVYLCASSLWGGLQETQYFGPGTRLLVL.

The J gene is TRBJ2-5, the V gene TRBV7-9; 9 bases map to TRBD2. The J segment lost 4 bases and the V segment lost 5 bases, leaving 11 bases of the junction unmatched. The CDR3 runs 16 residues. Germline V gives CDR1 SEHNR, CDR2 FQNEAQ (reference sequence). CDR3 DNA sequence: TGTGCCAGCAGCCTTAGCACTAGCGGGCCTGGAGAGACCCAGTACTTC. This sequence encodes CASSLSTSGPGETQYF.

This chain joins TRBV5-4 and TRBJ1-2; no definite D call. The V end lost 0 bases, the J end lost 6 bases, and 12 bases lay between the germline ends. This CDR3 spans 14 amino acids. The germline V gene encodes CDR1 SGHNT and CDR2 YYREEE (reference sequence). This CDR3 reads CASSLVANTNGYTF. DNA of the CDR3: TGTGCCAGCAGCTTGGTGGCAAACACGAATGGCTACACCTTC.

The chain employs TRBV7-9 and TRBJ2-7; 9 bases fit TRBD2. This CDR3 contains 17 residues. V dropped 7 bases and J dropped 6; count of bases not matched to a gene: 19. CDR1 is SEHNR and CDR2 is FQNEAQ in the germline V gene (reference sequence). CDR3 bases: TGTGCCAGCACCAGTGCGGCCGGCGGGAGGGCTTTGGGCGAGCAGTACTTC. Protein sequence: CASTSAAGGRALGEQYF. Filled out from reference TRBV7-9 and TRBJ2-7, the complete variable domain reads DTGVSQNPRHKITKRGQNVTFRCDPISEHNRLYWYRQTLGQGPEFLTYFQNEAQLEKSRLLSDRFSAERPKGSFSTLEIQRTEQGDSAMYLCASTSAAGGRALGEQYFGPGTRLTVT.

This chain uses TRBV13 with TRBJ2-1, with TRBD2 identical over 10 bases. Trimming at V came to 2 bases and at J to 0 bases, leaving 7 bases not matched to a gene. Germline V gene lookup returns CDR1 PRHDT and CDR2 FYEKMQ (reference sequence). The CDR3 is made up of 18 amino acids. This CDR3 reads CASSLSLAGESSYNEQFF. CDR3 sequence (DNA): TGTGCCAGCAGCTTATCGCTAGCGGGGGAGAGCTCCTACAATGAGCAGTTCTTC.

The chain joins TRBV27 to TRBJ2-5; D may be TRBD2 (5 bases). The germline V gene has CDR1 MNHEY and CDR2 SMNVEV (reference sequence). V lost 6 bases, J lost 7 bases, and 9 bases lay in between. The CDR3 contains 11 residues. The CDR3 reads CASRLGGTQYF. For the CDR3, the DNA is TGTGCCAGCAGACTAGGAGGGACCCAGTACTTC.

The CDR3 DNA reads as TGTGCCTGGAGTGTTTCGTCGACAGGGCTCTATGGCTACACCTTC. Amino acids: CAWSVSSTGLYGYTF. The chain links TRBV30 to TRBJ1-2, with 7 bases aligning to TRBD1. V lost 0 bases to trimming and J lost 4 bases; unmatched junction nucleotides: 8. CDR3 length: 15 residues. Per germline, CDR1 GTSNPN and CDR2 SVGIG (reference sequence).

This sequence joins TRBV7-6 and TRBJ1-1, with a tentative D call TRBD1 (5 bases). This CDR3 spans 12 amino acids. Germline-derived CDR1 and CDR2 are SGHVS and FNYEAQ. The V and J ends lost 5 bases and 7 bases respectively, with 11 bases between them. The DNA of the CDR3 is TGTGCCAGCAGCGGGGCCCCCCATGAAGCTTTCTTT. This codes for CASSGAPHEAFF.

V is TRBV6-1 and J is TRBJ1-1, with a possible D match to TRBD1 (5 bases). The CDR3 totals 15 residues. CDR1 and CDR2 (germline): MNHNS, SASEGT. The V end was cut by 6 bases, the J end by 3 bases, with 17 bases between. In DNA, the CDR3 is TGTGCCAGCAGGGCAATGGCGGGGGGGGACACTGAAGCTTTCTTT. Protein: CASRAMAGGDTEAFF.

CDR3 in DNA: TGTGCCAGCAGCTTGGGGGGAGGTACTGAAGCTTTCTTT. Translation gives CASSLGGGTEAFF. V gene TRBV5-4 combines with J gene TRBJ1-1; the D is unclear. V was shortened by 0 bases and J by 5 bases, with 8 bases between the two germline ends. Germline V gene data show CDR1 as SGHNT and CDR2 as YYREEE (reference sequence). CDR3 length equals 13 residues.

This chain connects TRBV4-2 to TRBJ2-2; 9 bases map to TRBD2. The germline V gene encodes CDR1 LGHNA and CDR2 YNFKEQ. Trimming cost V 1 base and J 4 bases; bases outside gene matches: 7. This CDR3 region has 17 residues. CDR3 in amino acids: CASSQVRGGVSTGELFF. Written as DNA, the CDR3 is TGTGCCAGCAGCCAAGTGCGGGGGGGGGTGTCCACCGGGGAGCTGTTTTTT.

The J gene is TRBJ2-3, the V gene TRBV30; 7 bases fit TRBD2. Germline trimming cut 0 bases from V and 4 bases from J; bases unmatched to any gene: 1. The CDR3 spans 13 residues. CDR1 and CDR2 (germline): GTSNPN, SVGIG (reference sequence). The CDR3 reads CAWSVTSADTQYF. CDR3 in DNA: TGTGCCTGGAGTGTAACTAGCGCAGATACGCAGTATTTT.

The chain joins TRBV9 to TRBJ2-3; weak D call: TRBD2 (5 bases). CDR1 is SGDLS and CDR2 is YYNGEE in the germline V gene. This CDR3 is 16 amino acids long. Deletions cut 2 bases from V and 0 bases from J, with 13 bases between. The CDR3 region is CASSVWAAASTDTQYF. CDR3 nucleotides: TGTGCCAGCAGCGTGTGGGCAGCGGCTAGCACAGATACGCAGTATTTT.

This sequence joins TRBV13 and TRBJ1-4; D may be TRBD1 (6 bases). Germline V gene lookup returns CDR1 PRHDT and CDR2 FYEKMQ (reference sequence). This CDR3 spans 15 amino acids. V was clipped by 2 bases and J by 4 bases, with 11 bases between them. The CDR3 is CASSLQTQGNEKLFF. The CDR3 DNA is TGTGCCAGCAGCTTACAGACACAGGGTAATGAAAAACTGTTTTTT. Based on the CDR3 plus reference TRBV13 and TRBJ1-4, the full variable domain is AAGVIQSPRHLIKEKRETATLKCYPIPRHDTVYWYQQGPGQDPQFLISFYEKMQSDKGSIPDRFSAQQFSDYHSELNMSSLELGDSALYFCASSLQTQGNEKLFFGSGTQLSVL.

The rearrangement joins TRBV25-1 to TRBJ2-5; TRBD2 agrees at 7 bases. The J call is doubtful: the DNA matches TRBJ2-7 better. The CDR3 covers 15 residues. Germline assignment: CDR1 MGHDK and CDR2 SYGVNS. The CDR3: CASSGPGGSSYEQYF. The CDR3 DNA reads as TGTGCCAGCAGTGGACCGGGAGGCAGCTCCTACGAGCAGTACTTC.

The table lists this clone with a few counts. The chain is built from TRBV5-6 and TRBJ2-2; a possible D gene is TRBD1 (7 bases). CDR3 length: 17 amino acids. The germline gives CDR1 SGHDT, CDR2 YYEEEE. V lost 2 bases to trimming and J lost 2 bases, with 16 bases between them. Written as DNA, the CDR3 is TGTGCCAGCAGCTTAAGGCCGCAGGGGGGCAACACCGGGGAGCTGTTTTTT. Protein: CASSLRPQGGNTGELFF.

With respect to this clone: A junction end diverges from the germline sequence, so it may reflect a read error. The same CDR3 is also encoded by other DNA sequences in this sample. The chain links TRBV9 to TRBJ2-5; TRBD2 agrees at 13 bases. The CDR3 spans 16 residues. CDR1 is SGDLS, CDR2 YYNGEE, per germline. As DNA, the CDR3 is TGTGCTAGCAGCGTCGGACTAGCGGGGGCCCAAGAGACCCAGTACTTC. Its protein product is CASSVGLAGAQETQYF. The full variable domain, rest sourced from reference TRBV9 and TRBJ2-5, is DSGVTQTPKHLITATGQRVTLRCSPRSGDLSVYWYQQSLDQGLQFLIQYYNGEERAKGNILERFSAQQFPDLHSELNLSSLELGDSALYFCASSVGLAGAQETQYFGPGTRLLVL.

The chain employs TRBV28 and TRBJ2-5; tentatively, D is TRBD1 (6 bases). This CDR3 comprises 16 residues. From germline, CDR1 is MDHEN and CDR2 SYDVKM. The ends were cut back, 6 bases at V and 0 bases at J, with 17 bases in the middle. The CDR3 DNA reads TGTGCCAGCAGCCTCTCAGGGGCGACGTACCAAGAGACCCAGTACTTC. Translated: CASSLSGATYQETQYF.

V gene TRBV27 combines with J gene TRBJ2-1; the match to TRBD1 covers 9 bases. V trimming: 5 bases; J trimming: 3 bases; junction bases outside the gene matches: 5. This CDR3 has 15 residues. Looked up from germline, CDR1 is MNHEY and CDR2 is SMNVEV (reference sequence). CDR3 bases: TGTGCCAGCAGTCTCCGGGACAGGGTCTACAATGAGCAGTTCTTC. This translates into CASSLRDRVYNEQFF.

V and J are TRBV7-9 and TRBJ2-1; D is unresolved. The V end lost 3 bases, the J end lost 5 bases, and 8 bases lay between the germline ends. Germline values: CDR1 SEHNR, CDR2 FQNEAQ (reference sequence). This CDR3 contains 13 residues. The CDR3 sequence is CASSFLPHNEQFF. CDR3 sequence (DNA): TGTGCCAGCAGCTTCCTCCCCCACAATGAGCAGTTCTTC.

The chain has TRBV15 and TRBJ2-1; 13 positions agree with TRBD2. This CDR3 has 19 residues. V lost 3 bases and J lost 0; bases outside the gene matches: 8. In germline, CDR1 is LNHNV, CDR2 YYDKDF (reference sequence). Here the CDR3 DNA reads TGTGCCACCAGCAGGGAACTAGCGGGAGGGCGGAGCTCCTACAATGAGCAGTTCTTC. Its protein product is CATSRELAGGRSSYNEQFF.